Listed here are 4 T cell receptor beta chains from one sample, sequenced in a study of PD-1 blockade in classical Hodgkin lymphoma. Indicated time point: cycle 4 day 1 (C4D1), after 6 weeks of nivolumab. No patient escaped relapse after autologous stem cell transplantation, and brentuximab vedotin exposure varied. Clones were sequenced by immunoSEQ multiplex PCR, and TCRdb holds only the in-frame ones, with some missing. The data contain tens of thousands of clones, 83% of them singletons. The sample was peripheral blood mononuclear cells (PBMCs), taken before the fourth cycle of nivolumab. These receptors were collected from a human donor with classical Hodgkin lymphoma.

Turning to this clone: At one end the junction does not follow the germline gene, possibly because of a read error. This rearrangement joins TRBV6-4 to TRBJ2-2; 9 bases fit TRBD1. Germline V gene sequence: CDR1 MRHNA, CDR2 SNTAGT. This CDR3 has 19 residues. CDR3 protein: CASGDPAGTGSGYTGELFF. Written as DNA, the CDR3 is TGTGCCAGCGGTGACCCCGCGGGGACAGGGAGCGGTTACACCGGGGAGCTGTTTTTT.

This chain joins TRBV18 and TRBJ2-1, with 11 bases fitting TRBD2. The CDR3 consists of 14 residues. Germline values: CDR1 KGHSH, CDR2 LQKENI. Unmatched junction bases numbered 4, after V lost 4 bases and J lost 8 bases. CDR3 loop: CASSRLSGRDEQFF. CDR3 nucleotides: TGTGCCAGCTCACGTCTTAGCGGGAGGGATGAGCAGTTCTTC.

J is TRBJ2-1 and V is TRBV19; D remains ambiguous. Germline CDR1 reads LNHDA; CDR2 reads SQIVND (reference sequence). The CDR3 extends over 12 amino acids. V was trimmed by 5 bases and J by 2 bases, leaving 4 bases between them. CDR3 nucleotide sequence: TGTGCCAGTAGTCTAGCCTACAATGAGCAGTTCTTC. Translation gives CASSLAYNEQFF.

This chain connects TRBV7-6 to TRBJ2-7; 10 bases align to TRBD2. The CDR3 length is 15 residues. The germline V gene encodes CDR1 SGHVS and CDR2 FNYEAQ. After removal of 3 bases from V and 4 bases from J, the junction contained 6 bases not matched to a gene. The CDR3 loop is CASSFLAGESYEQYF. The CDR3 nucleotides read TGTGCCAGCAGCTTCCTAGCGGGAGAGTCTTACGAGCAGTACTTC.